These T cell receptor beta chains were read from a single sample in a study of human T cells and chemical hapten exposure. TCRdb re-called the RACE reads with MiXCR, one entry per CDR3 protein. Of tens of thousands of distinct CDR3 sequences listed, about a tenth are singletons. The material was whole blood, obtained in connection with sensitization to the hapten diphenylcyclopropenone (DPC). All receptors come from a woman aged 40 to 50 with alopecia areata. Some clones in this sample may be carry-over from other donors' samples. The CDR3 runs from the conserved cysteine through the conserved F or W. The D gene is left open where the match is weak. Clone size is given for some rows only: seen once, a few or many times, or a class if the clone is expanded.

V gene	D gene	J gene	clone size	CDR3 protein	CDR3 DNA
TRBV7-9	.	TRBJ2-1	many	CASSLAQGDNEQFF	TGTGCCAGCAGCTTAGCCCAAGGGGACAATGAGCAGTTCTTC
TRBV18	.	TRBJ1-1	many	CASSPSSGGNTEAFF	TGTGCCAGCTCACCAAGTAGTGGGGGGAACACTGAAGCTTTCTTT
TRBV5-1	.	TRBJ1-2	many	CASRGQNYGYTF	TGCGCCAGCAGAGGGCAGAACTATGGCTACACCTTC
TRBV4-2	TRBD2	TRBJ2-3	many	CASSQDLWGLSPRDTQYF	TGTGCCAGCAGCCAAGATCTGTGGGGACTAAGCCCTAGGGATACGCAGTATTTT
TRBV29-1	TRBD2	TRBJ2-1	many	CSVGGGYNEQFF	TGCAGCGTTGGCGGGGGGTACAATGAGCAGTTCTTC
TRBV20-1	TRBD1	TRBJ1-6	few	CSARRDSNSPLHF	TGCAGTGCTAGAAGGGACAGTAATTCACCCCTCCACTTT
TRBV7-2	.	TRBJ2-7	few	CASSLGGGRSYEQYF	TGTGCCAGCAGCTTAGGGGGTGGTCGGTCCTACGAGCAGTACTTC
TRBV7-9	.	TRBJ2-5	many	CASSLGDSKQETQYF	TGTGCCAGCAGCTTAGGGGACTCGAAACAAGAGACCCAGTACTTC
TRBV20-1	TRBD1	TRBJ2-7	.	CSARDFGTGSYEQYF	TGCAGTGCTAGAGATTTCGGGACAGGGTCCTACGAGCAGTACTTC
TRBV7-2	.	TRBJ2-7	many	CASSLAQVSYEQYF	TGTGCCAGCAGCCTGGCACAGGTGTCCTACGAGCAGTACTTC
TRBV19	.	TRBJ2-1	many	CASSVRLFNEQFF	TGTGCCAGTAGTGTCCGACTGTTCAATGAGCAGTTCTTC
TRBV6-2/TRBV6-3	.	TRBJ2-6	many	CATSPGDGANVLTF	TGTGCCACTTCCCCCGGGGACGGGGCCAACGTCCTGACTTTC
TRBV5-6	.	TRBJ1-5	many	CASSRRSGDQPQHF	TGTGCCAGCAGCCGGAGGTCAGGGGATCAGCCCCAGCATTTT
TRBV19	TRBD2	TRBJ2-3	many	CASSPRASGAATDTQYF	TGTGCCAGTAGTCCACGGGCTAGCGGGGCGGCCACAGATACGCAGTATTTT
TRBV29-1	.	TRBJ1-2	many	CSVGQADSGYTF	TGCAGCGTTGGCCAGGCAGATAGTGGCTACACCTTC
TRBV29-1	.	TRBJ2-5	many	CSAGTNQETQYF	TGCAGCGCGGGAACTAACCAAGAGACCCAGTACTTC
TRBV3-1	.	TRBJ2-2	.	CASSQDPSTRELFF	TGTGCCAGCAGCCAAGATCCTAGCACCAGGGAGCTGTTTTTT
TRBV4-3	.	TRBJ2-3	.	CASSQQGDGDTQYF	TGCGCCAGCAGCCAACAGGGAGATGGGGATACGCAGTATTTT
TRBV29-1	.	TRBJ2-3	many	CSVEDFQAWSSTDTQYF	TGCAGCGTTGAAGATTTCCAGGCTTGGTCTAGCACAGATACGCAGTATTTT
TRBV5-1	.	TRBJ2-1	.	CASRPGPRNEQFF	TGCGCCAGCAGACCGGGGCCTAGGAATGAACAGTTCTTC
TRBV10-2	.	TRBJ2-3	many	CASKPTGDTQYF	TGCGCCAGCAAACCGACCGGAGATACGCAGTATTTT
TRBV6-2/TRBV6-3	.	TRBJ1-6	many	CASSYPGAASPLHF	TGTGCCAGCAGTTACCCGGGGGCCGCTTCACCCCTCCACTTT
TRBV13	.	TRBJ2-3	many	CASSLGLQDPRYTQYF	TGTGCCAGCAGCTTAGGTCTACAAGACCCTCGGTATACGCAGTATTTT
TRBV6-5	.	TRBJ1-6	many	CASSPRARILRGDSPLHF	TGTGCCAGCAGTCCCCGGGCCAGGATACTAAGGGGGGATTCACCCCTCCACTTT
TRBV12-5	.	TRBJ2-3	few	CASGLGERGNTQYF	TGTGCTAGTGGTTTGGGGGAACGAGGAAATACGCAGTATTTT
TRBV29-1	.	TRBJ2-7	.	CSVGRMGEQYF	TGCAGCGTTGGGCGGATGGGCGAGCAGTACTTC
TRBV6-5	.	TRBJ1-4	many	CASAEVGANEKLFF	TGTGCCAGCGCCGAAGTTGGTGCTAATGAAAAACTGTTTTTT
TRBV12-3/TRBV12-4	.	TRBJ1-5	.	CATGITNQPQHF	TGTGCCACCGGGATAACCAATCAGCCCCAGCATTTT
TRBV11-2	.	TRBJ2-1	many	CASSLSPTTPTYNEQFF	TGTGCCAGCAGCCTTTCCCCGACTACCCCAACCTACAATGAGCAGTTCTTC
TRBV28	.	TRBJ1-2	.	CASSRTPRGYGYTF	TGTGCCAGCAGCCGTACACCCAGAGGCTATGGCTACACCTTC
TRBV2	.	TRBJ2-3	.	CASSEGKASPSTDTQYF	TGTGCCAGCAGTGAGGGCAAGGCCTCACCTAGCACAGATACGCAGTATTTT
TRBV30	.	TRBJ2-7	many	CAWSVLLRAGNEQYF	TGTGCCTGGAGTGTACTTTTGAGAGCAGGGAACGAGCAGTACTTC
TRBV18	.	TRBJ2-7	many	CASSPMAAYEQYF	TGTGCCAGCTCACCAATGGCAGCTTACGAGCAGTACTTC
TRBV29-1	.	TRBJ2-7	few	CSVEREGEYEQYF	TGCAGCGTTGAACGCGAGGGAGAATACGAGCAGTACTTC
TRBV12-3/TRBV12-4	.	TRBJ1-2	.	CASSLGEGYGYTF	TGTGCCAGCTCGCTGGGTGAGGGGTATGGCTACACCTTC
TRBV24-1	.	TRBJ2-7	many	CATSGSGKRDEQYF	TGTGCCACCAGTGGTTCAGGGAAGCGGGACGAGCAGTACTTC
TRBV27	.	TRBJ2-4	medium-sized	CASSLGGNIQYF	TGTGCCAGCAGTCTAGGCGGAAACATTCAGTACTTC
TRBV5-1	TRBD2	TRBJ2-7	many	CASSSRGEPYEQYF	TGCGCCAGCAGCTCACGGGGGGAGCCCTACGAGCAGTACTTC
TRBV28	.	TRBJ2-6	.	CASSLSGTRSVLTF	TGTGCCAGCAGTTTATCCGGGACTCGATCTGTCCTGACTTTC
TRBV7-9	.	TRBJ2-5	many	CASSLARYPTGQETQYF	TGTGCCAGCAGCTTAGCGAGGTACCCAACAGGGCAAGAGACCCAGTACTTC
TRBV27	.	TRBJ1-2	few	CASSRRQEGYGYTF	TGTGCCAGCAGCCGGAGACAGGAGGGCTATGGCTACACCTTC
TRBV30	.	TRBJ2-3	few	CAWSAVSTDTQYF	TGTGCCTGGAGTGCAGTTAGCACAGATACGCAGTATTTT
TRBV27	.	TRBJ1-5	.	CASSTTGYQPQHF	TGTGCCAGCAGCACAACAGGGTATCAGCCCCAGCATTTT
TRBV4-3	TRBD2	TRBJ2-2	few	CASSQDGGGPGELFF	TGCGCCAGCAGCCAAGATGGGGGAGGGCCCGGGGAGCTGTTTTTT
TRBV11-1	.	TRBJ2-4	many	CASSAPGGRAKNIQYF	TGTGCCAGCAGCGCCCCGGGGGGCAGAGCCAAAAACATTCAGTACTTC
TRBV10-3	.	TRBJ2-7	.	CAISEGDEQYF	TGTGCCATCAGTGAGGGGGACGAGCAGTACTTC
TRBV13	TRBD1	TRBJ2-7	.	CASSSRGQGDHEQYF	TGTGCCAGCAGCTCGAGGGGACAGGGAGACCACGAGCAGTACTTC
TRBV20-1	.	TRBJ1-6	few	CSAKETLSPLHF	TGCAGTGCTAAGGAGACCCTTTCACCCCTCCACTTT
TRBV3-1	TRBD1	TRBJ1-1	many	CASSQGQLNTEAFF	TGTGCCAGCAGCCAGGGACAGCTGAACACTGAAGCTTTCTTT
TRBV21-1	.	TRBJ2-3	few	CASSNPLGTQYF	TGTGCCAGCAGTAACCCGCTGGGTACGCAGTATTTT
TRBV7-9	.	TRBJ2-7	few	CASSSRQLSEGHEQYF	TGTGCCAGCAGCTCCCGCCAGTTATCAGAGGGACACGAGCAGTACTTC
TRBV3-1	.	TRBJ2-2	.	CASSPTGRGNTGELFF	TGTGCCAGCAGCCCCACAGGGCGGGGGAACACCGGGGAGCTGTTTTTT
TRBV20-1	TRBD2	TRBJ2-1	.	CSASAGGLDHNEQFF	TGCAGTGCTTCCGCGGGGGGTCTAGACCACAATGAGCAGTTCTTC
TRBV7-9	.	TRBJ2-7	few	CASSLGGGTKGYEQYF	TGTGCCAGCAGCTTAGGAGGCGGGACAAAGGGCTACGAGCAGTACTTC
TRBV28	TRBD2	TRBJ2-1	.	CASSKSAGEVSYNEQFF	TGTGCCAGCAGTAAATCAGCGGGGGAGGTCTCCTACAATGAGCAGTTCTTC
TRBV19	.	TRBJ1-2	many	CASSTYSGPAYYGYTF	TGTGCCAGTAGTACGTACAGCGGGCCCGCTTACTATGGCTACACCTTC
TRBV2	TRBD1	TRBJ1-1	many	CATQTGDAEAFF	TGTGCCACCCAAACAGGGGATGCTGAAGCTTTCTTT